These 32 T cell receptor beta chains were sequenced from one sample in a study of metastatic and nonmetastatic thyroid tumors. Not a single patient had been given any form of treatment at any point before undergoing thyroid surgery. TCRdb re-called the PCR reads through MiXCR. The data show about 30,000 clones, 25% seen once. Input material: blood. The receptors shown here come from a female donor with papillary thyroid cancer or a benign thyroid nodule (not recorded which). Some clones in this sample may be carry-over from other donors' samples.

This clone was seen ten or more times. The chain couples TRBV9 to TRBJ2-2; 8 bases are a match to TRBD2. The junction had 7 bases not matched to a gene; V was cut back by 3 bases and J by 6 bases. This CDR3 has 15 residues. CDR1 and CDR2 from the germline V gene are SGDLS and YYNGEE. Here the CDR3 reads CASSGPGGGAGELFF. CDR3 bases: TGTGCCAGCAGCGGACCCGGGGGGGGGGCCGGGGAGCTGTTTTTT.

The gene calls are TRBV24-1 and TRBJ2-1, with 8 bases identical to TRBD1. The CDR3 has 13 residues. Germline assignment: CDR1 KGHDR and CDR2 SFDVKD. The trim removed 8 bases at V and 3 bases at J, leaving 2 bases unmatched. The CDR3 bases are TGTGCCACCATACAGGGGGGCTACAATGAGCAGTTCTTC. As protein: CATIQGGYNEQFF.

The chain couples TRBV28 to TRBJ1-6, with 8 bases lining up with TRBD1. V lost 6 bases to trimming and J lost 5 bases; unmatched junction nucleotides: 6. The germline V gene encodes CDR1 MDHEN and CDR2 SYDVKM. The CDR3 is made up of 15 amino acids. CDR3 protein: CASRDREGHNSPLHF. CDR3 DNA: TGTGCCAGCAGGGACAGGGAAGGCCATAATTCACCCCTCCACTTT.

This chain connects TRBV7-9 to TRBJ1-1, with TRBD1 as a possible D gene (6 bases). CDR1 is SEHNR and CDR2 is FQNEAQ in the germline V gene (reference sequence). V lost 6 bases and J 0 bases, leaving 11 bases between the germline ends. The CDR3 totals 14 residues. The chain's CDR3 is CASRPGQMNTEAFF. In DNA, the CDR3 is TGTGCCAGCAGGCCGGGACAAATGAACACTGAAGCTTTCTTT.

The table lists this clone with a few counts. The chain recombines TRBV19 with TRBJ2-7; 8 bases match TRBD1. The germline CDR1 and CDR2 sequences are LNHDA and SQIVND (reference sequence). Trimming removed 3 bases from V and 1 base from J; junction bases left unmatched: 11. This CDR3 is 17 amino acids long. The CDR3 bases are TGTGCCAGTAGTATGAGGAGACAGGGGTCCTGGTCCTACGAGCAGTACTTC. Protein product: CASSMRRQGSWSYEQYF.

This clone was seen repeatedly, ten times or more. The V gene is TRBV20-1, the J gene TRBJ2-1; perhaps TRBD2 as D (6 bases). The CDR3 loop spans 16 amino acids. Trimming took 3 bases from V and 1 from J, leaving 16 bases between them. Germline assignment: CDR1 DFQATT and CDR2 SNEGSKA (reference sequence). CDR3 region: CSARLRDSISYNEQFF. In DNA, the CDR3 is TGCAGTGCTAGGCTCCGGGACTCGATTTCCTACAATGAGCAGTTCTTC.

This clone was observed many times. The chain recombines TRBV29-1 with TRBJ1-3; 8 bases agree with TRBD1. There are 16 residues in the CDR3. V was clipped by 4 bases and J by 1 base; unmatched bases: 9. Germline CDR1 reads SQVTM; CDR2 reads ANQGSEA. Written as DNA, the CDR3 is TGCAGCGTTGCGAGGGACAGGACTCCTTCTGGAAACACCATATATTTT. Protein product: CSVARDRTPSGNTIYF.

This clone was picked up many times. V usage is TRBV7-2 and J usage is TRBJ1-6; no clear D. The CDR3 has 15 residues. The V and J ends lost 5 bases and 2 bases respectively, with 10 bases between them. Per germline, CDR1 SGHTA and CDR2 FQGNSA. The CDR3 DNA sequence: TGTGCCAGCAGCCCCCGGGCCGCCTATAATTCACCCCTCCACTTT. Amino acids: CASSPRAAYNSPLHF.

In nucleotides, the CDR3 is TGTGCCAGCACCCAAGACCGGGGTGAGCAGTTCTTC. Protein sequence: CASTQDRGEQFF. The V call is TRBV2, the J call TRBJ2-1, with D possibly being TRBD2 (5 bases). This CDR3 comprises 12 residues. The V gene lost 7 bases and the J gene lost 9 bases, with 13 bases spanning the gap. The germline gives CDR1 SNHLY, CDR2 FYNNEI.

This clone has a count of ten or more. This chain joins TRBV5-4 and TRBJ2-2; weak D call: TRBD1 (5 bases). Trimming took 4 bases from V and 9 from J, leaving 19 bases between them. Germline CDR1 is SGHNT and CDR2 is YYREEE (reference sequence). The CDR3 totals 15 residues. DNA for the CDR3: TGTGCCAGCAGCGACAGACAGCTATTACACCGGGAGCTGTTTTTT. It encodes CASSDRQLLHRELFF.

This clone has at least ten counts. This chain connects TRBV9 to TRBJ2-2; possible D gene TRBD2, 6 bases. This CDR3 region has 14 residues. Germline V gives CDR1 SGDLS, CDR2 YYNGEE. The V and J ends lost 0 bases and 6 bases respectively, with 9 bases between them. CDR3: CASSVVGGAGELFF. For the CDR3, the DNA is TGTGCCAGCAGCGTAGTCGGAGGGGCCGGGGAGCTGTTTTTT. The full variable domain, rest sourced from reference TRBV9 and TRBJ2-2, is DSGVTQTPKHLITATGQRVTLRCSPRSGDLSVYWYQQSLDQGLQFLIQYYNGEERAKGNILERFSAQQFPDLHSELNLSSLELGDSALYFCASSVVGGAGELFFGEGSRLTVL.

This clone has a count of ten or more. The chain is built from TRBV2 and TRBJ1-5; 10 bases map to TRBD1. The CDR3 has 14 residues. The V and J ends lost 5 bases and 7 bases, in that order; junction bases with no gene match: 5. The V gene's germline CDR1 is SNHLY and CDR2 FYNNEI. CDR3 loop: CASSWDRGRQPQHF. The CDR3 coding sequence is TGTGCCAGCAGTTGGGACAGGGGTCGACAGCCCCAGCATTTT.

This clone has a count of ten or more. This chain uses TRBV29-1 with TRBJ2-3, with 12 bases that match TRBD1. Germline assignment: CDR1 SQVTM and CDR2 ANQGSEA. The V segment lost 4 bases and the J segment 5 bases; nucleotides outside the gene matches: 10. The CDR3 is 16 residues long. The DNA of the CDR3 is TGCAGCGTTGTGGTCGGGCGGGACAGGGGGCAAGATACGCAGTATTTT. Its translation is CSVVVGRDRGQDTQYF.

V is TRBV6-2 or TRBV6-3 and J is TRBJ2-7; perhaps TRBD1 as D (5 bases). Germline V CDR1 and CDR2: MNHEY, SVGEGT. The CDR3 sequence is 15 residues long. V gave up 4 bases and J gave up 3 bases, with 16 bases separating them. The CDR3 coding sequence is TGTGCCAGCAGTTTCCCTACGACAGCTAACTACGAGCAGTACTTC. Amino acids: CASSFPTTANYEQYF.

This clone was observed many times. The rearrangement uses TRBV3-1 and TRBJ2-3; TRBD1 is a possible D gene (6 bases). Germline CDR1 LGHDT, CDR2 YNNKEL (reference sequence). V lost 8 bases and J lost 3, with 12 bases in between. The CDR3 has 13 amino acids. This chain's CDR3 is CASSSRGTDTQYF. The CDR3 DNA follows: TGTGCCAGCTCCTCGAGGGGGACAGATACGCAGTATTTT.

This clone was detected ten times or more. The genes are TRBV5-1 and TRBJ1-1, with D unclear. V was cut by 5 bases and J by 3 bases, with 14 bases left in between. Germline loops: CDR1 SGHRS, CDR2 YFSETQ. The CDR3 contains 14 residues. The CDR3 region is CASRATLGDTEAFF. CDR3 in DNA: TGCGCCAGCAGGGCTACTCTTGGGGACACTGAAGCTTTCTTT.

There are many counts of this clone. The chain is built from TRBV7-6 and TRBJ2-7; D tentatively fits TRBD1 or TRBD2 (5 bases each). CDR1 and CDR2 from the germline V gene are SGHVS and FNYEAQ. Trimming cost V 1 base and J 6 bases, with 10 bases left between them. The CDR3 is made up of 13 amino acids. The CDR3 DNA follows: TGTGCCAGCAGCTTAGGGGACCCCTCCGAGCAGTACTTC. It translates to CASSLGDPSEQYF.

In this sample, this clone turned up a few times. The chain recombines TRBV12-3 or TRBV12-4 with TRBJ2-1; 8 bases line up with TRBD2. Trimming removed 2 bases from V and 8 bases from J; junction bases left unmatched: 8. The CDR3 has 15 residues. The CDR3 is CASSLFHREGHEQFF. CDR3 DNA sequence: TGTGCCAGCAGTTTATTCCATCGGGAGGGCCATGAGCAGTTCTTC.

This chain uses TRBV5-6 with TRBJ1-2; D remains unclear. The length of the CDR3 is 14 residues. Germline loops: CDR1 SGHDT, CDR2 YYEEEE. Deletions cut 5 bases from V and 4 bases from J, with 15 bases between. CDR3 coding DNA: TGTGCCAGCAGAAGGACTGACACTGCCTATGGCTACACCTTC. Translating gives CASRRTDTAYGYTF.

As regards this clone: Just one base apart from a much larger clone, this may be a read error. V and J are TRBV28 and TRBJ2-7; 7 positions agree with TRBD2. Germline V lookup: CDR1 MDHEN, CDR2 SYDVKM. This CDR3 region has 14 residues. V lost 6 bases to trimming and J lost 1 base; unmatched junction nucleotides: 6. The CDR3 coding sequence is TGTGCCAGCAGCATGTCAGCGGGATCCTACGAGCAGTACTTC. Residues: CASSMSAGSYEQYF.

This clone counts as medium-sized (0.01 to 0.1%). The CDR3, as DNA: TGCGCCAGCAGCAGACTAGCGGGAAAAACTTACGAGCAGTACTTC. Amino acid sequence: CASSRLAGKTYEQYF. This sequence joins TRBV5-1 and TRBJ2-7; TRBD2 matches at 11 bases. Germline-derived CDR1 and CDR2 are SGHRS and YFSETQ. Trimming took 4 bases from V and 4 from J; bases not matched to a gene: 7. The CDR3 covers 15 residues.

This clone was observed at least ten times. The chain joins TRBV9 to TRBJ2-1, with no clear D. Germline V gene data show CDR1 as SGDLS and CDR2 as YYNGEE. Trimming stripped 7 bases from V and 6 bases from J, with 17 bases between. This CDR3 has 14 residues. CDR3 sequence: CASQRTPQSNEQFF. For the CDR3, the DNA is TGTGCCAGCCAAAGGACCCCCCAGAGCAATGAGCAGTTCTTC.

The chain links TRBV7-9 to TRBJ2-1; D is possibly TRBD1 or TRBD2 (5 bases each). Germline V CDR1 and CDR2: SEHNR, FQNEAQ (reference sequence). The CDR3 has 13 residues. Trimming cost V 4 bases and J 3 bases, with 7 bases left between them. CDR3 nucleotides: TGTGCCAGCAGCTCAGGGAGCTACAATGAGCAGTTCTTC. This translates into CASSSGSYNEQFF.

This chain joins TRBV30 and TRBJ2-2, with 7 bases that match TRBD1. The V and J ends lost 0 bases and 3 bases, in that order; junction bases with no gene match: 4. This CDR3 spans 15 amino acids. The germline V gene encodes CDR1 GTSNPN and CDR2 SVGIG (reference sequence). This CDR3 is CAWSVQGSDTGELFF. The CDR3 DNA follows: TGTGCCTGGAGTGTACAGGGGAGCGACACCGGGGAGCTGTTTTTT. The entire variable domain, with the rest obtained from reference TRBV30 and TRBJ2-2, is as follows: SQTIHQWPATLVQPVGSPLSLECTVEGTSNPNLYWYRQAAGRGLQLLFYSVGIGQISSEVPQNLSASRPQDRQFILSSKKLLLSDSGFYLCAWSVQGSDTGELFFGEGSRLTVL.

This clone was seen many times. The rearrangement uses TRBV7-9 and TRBJ1-2; D is perhaps TRBD1 (6 bases). Germline V gene data show CDR1 as SEHNR and CDR2 as FQNEAQ (reference sequence). The CDR3 runs to 13 residues. Trimming stripped 11 bases from V and 2 bases from J, with 15 bases between. This chain's CDR3 is CAVTQGSNYGYTF. Here the CDR3 DNA reads TGTGCCGTAACCCAGGGGTCCAACTATGGCTACACCTTC.

At least ten counts were recorded for this clone. This chain connects TRBV6-1 to TRBJ1-4; no reliable D call. The CDR3 runs to 14 residues. Trimming took off 4 bases at V and 6 bases at J, with 12 bases between the two ends. Per the germline V gene, CDR1 is MNHNS and CDR2 is SASEGT. In DNA form, the CDR3 reads TGTGCCAGCAGTGCAGGCGGGCTTGATGAAAAACTGTTTTTT. Residues: CASSAGGLDEKLFF.

This clone has only a few counts. The CDR3 is CAIKLMAVSSYEQYF. DNA for the CDR3: TGTGCCATCAAGTTGATGGCGGTGAGCTCCTACGAGCAGTACTTC. This sequence joins TRBV2 and TRBJ2-7, with D uncertain. V was trimmed by 10 bases and J by 0 bases, leaving 19 bases between them. Germline V gene lookup returns CDR1 SNHLY and CDR2 FYNNEI. There are 15 residues in the CDR3.

This clone was observed many times. Sequence at one end of the junction differs from germline and may be a read error. The genes are TRBV6-1 and TRBJ2-7; the match to TRBD2 covers 10 bases. From germline, CDR1 is MNHNS and CDR2 SASEGT. The CDR3 spans 15 residues. CDR3 sequence: CASSPNSGLANEQHF. Written as DNA, the CDR3 is TGTGCCAGCAGTCCCAACTCGGGACTAGCGAACGAGCAGCACTTC.

In its sample, this clone was seen many times. CDR3 bases: TGTGCCAGCAGTTTCGGAAGCACTGAAGCTTTCTTT. Residues: CASSFGSTEAFF. This rearrangement joins TRBV28 to TRBJ1-1; D unclear. The CDR3 has 12 amino acids. V lost 3 bases, J lost 4 bases, and 6 bases lay in between. Germline loops: CDR1 MDHEN, CDR2 SYDVKM.

This clone has a count of ten or more. The V gene is TRBV18, the J gene TRBJ2-1, with D possibly called TRBD1 or TRBD2 (5 bases each). V was shortened by 3 bases and J by 5 bases, with 14 bases between the two germline ends. CDR1 and CDR2 from the germline V gene are KGHSH and LQKENI. The CDR3 is made up of 15 amino acids. The CDR3 region is CASSPLGDPDNEQFF. Written as DNA, the CDR3 is TGTGCCAGCTCACCTCTGGGGGACCCGGACAATGAGCAGTTCTTC.

This chain links TRBV20-1 with TRBJ1-5; D is ambiguous. Per the germline V gene, CDR1 is DFQATT and CDR2 is SNEGSKA (reference sequence). The V gene lost 5 bases and the J gene lost 0 bases, with 8 bases spanning the gap. CDR3 length equals 13 residues. CDR3 bases: TGCAGTGCTGTGGAAGATAGCAATCAGCCCCAGCATTTT. It codes for CSAVEDSNQPQHF.

The sample holds many counts of this clone. The chain is built from TRBV5-4 and TRBJ2-1, with 7 bases identical to TRBD1. The germline V gene has CDR1 SGHNT and CDR2 YYREEE (reference sequence). CDR3 length equals 11 residues. Germline trimming cut 4 bases from V and 14 bases from J; bases unmatched to any gene: 6. CDR3 region: CASSPGGRKFF. CDR3 in DNA: TGTGCCAGCAGCCCAGGGGGAAGAAAGTTCTTC.